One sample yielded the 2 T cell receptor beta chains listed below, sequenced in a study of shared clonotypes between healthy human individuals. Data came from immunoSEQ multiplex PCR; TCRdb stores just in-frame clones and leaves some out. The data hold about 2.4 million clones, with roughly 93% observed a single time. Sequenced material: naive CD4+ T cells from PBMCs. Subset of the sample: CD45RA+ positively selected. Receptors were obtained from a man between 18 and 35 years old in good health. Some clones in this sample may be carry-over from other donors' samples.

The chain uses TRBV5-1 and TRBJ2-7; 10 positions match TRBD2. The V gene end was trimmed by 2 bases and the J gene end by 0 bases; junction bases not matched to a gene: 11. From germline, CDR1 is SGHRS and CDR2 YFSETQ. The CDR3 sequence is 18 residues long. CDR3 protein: CASSFLARGLASSYEQYF. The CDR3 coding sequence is TGCGCCAGCAGCTTCTTGGCCCGGGGACTAGCGTCCTCCTACGAGCAGTACTTC.

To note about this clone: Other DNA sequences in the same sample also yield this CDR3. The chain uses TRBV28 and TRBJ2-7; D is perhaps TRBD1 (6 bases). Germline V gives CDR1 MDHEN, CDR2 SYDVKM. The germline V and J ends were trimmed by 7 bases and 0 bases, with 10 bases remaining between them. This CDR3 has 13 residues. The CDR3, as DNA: TGTGCCAGCACCACGACAGGCTCCTACGAGCAGTACTTC. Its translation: CASTTTGSYEQYF.